Each of the 19 T cell receptor beta chains below was sequenced from the same sample in a study of technical replicates of blood from a few donors. Profiled with immunoSEQ multiplex PCR; TCRdb holds only in-frame clones, not every one. Of some 58,000 clones in the sample, roughly 94% were seen once. Sequenced material: T cells isolated from PBMCs. These receptors were obtained from a human donor in good health.

This chain links TRBV10-3 with TRBJ1-1, with 9 bases lining up with TRBD1. The germline V gene has CDR1 ENHRY and CDR2 SYGVKD. Trimming cost V 10 bases and J 5 bases; bases outside gene matches: 2. The CDR3 has 11 residues. CDR3 nucleotide sequence: TGTGCCACCGGACAGGGGACTGAAGCTTTCTTT. Its translation: CATGQGTEAFF.

V usage is TRBV5-1 and J usage is TRBJ2-2, with 8 bases aligning to TRBD2. This CDR3 region has 15 residues. J gave up 3 bases and V 4 bases, and 5 bases lay outside the gene matches. The V gene's germline CDR1 is SGHRS and CDR2 YFSETQ. The CDR3: CASSPPRGDTGELFF. In DNA form, the CDR3 reads TGCGCCAGCAGCCCGCCGCGGGGGGACACCGGGGAGCTGTTTTTT.

The chain couples TRBV5-1 to TRBJ2-3; no clear D gene. Germline V gene data show CDR1 as SGHRS and CDR2 as YFSETQ. V shed 2 bases and J shed 2 bases, with 3 bases lying between them. The CDR3 covers 12 residues. The chain's CDR3 is CASSFSTDTQYF. The CDR3 DNA is TGCGCCAGCAGCTTCTCCACAGATACGCAGTATTTT. The variable domain in full, with the rest retrieved from reference TRBV5-1 and TRBJ2-3, is KAGVTQTPRYLIKTRGQQVTLSCSPISGHRSVSWYQQTPGQGLQFLFEYFSETQRNKGNFPGRFSGRQFSNSRSEMNVSTLELGDSALYLCASSFSTDTQYFGPGTRLTVL.

This chain connects TRBV28 to TRBJ2-6; 12 bases agree with TRBD2. The CDR3 runs to 18 residues. The V gene end was trimmed by 6 bases and the J gene end by 0 bases; junction bases not matched to a gene: 6. Germline lookup yields CDR1 MDHEN and CDR2 SYDVKM. The CDR3 DNA sequence: TGTGCCAGCAGCCTAGCGGGAGGGCTAGACTCTGGGGCCAACGTCCTGACTTTC. It yields the protein CASSLAGGLDSGANVLTF.

A single count supports this clone. The chain carries TRBV11-1 and TRBJ2-1; the match to TRBD1 covers 7 bases. Germline-derived CDR1 and CDR2 are SGHAT and FQDESV (reference sequence). The junction had 9 bases not matched to a gene; V was cut back by 5 bases and J by 5 bases. This CDR3 region has 15 residues. The CDR3 DNA reads TGTGCCAGCAGCCGACAGGGATCTCCAAACAATGAGCAGTTCTTC. Translated: CASSRQGSPNNEQFF.

The chain links TRBV5-1 to TRBJ2-2; TRBD1 is a possible D gene (5 bases). Germline assignment: CDR1 SGHRS and CDR2 YFSETQ. This CDR3 has 17 amino acids. V was trimmed by 0 bases and J by 5 bases, leaving 17 bases between them. The CDR3 protein is CASSLGLAGAHTGELFF. CDR3 bases: TGCGCCAGCAGCTTGGGGTTGGCTGGGGCCCATACCGGGGAGCTGTTTTTT.

The gene calls are TRBV15 and TRBJ2-7; D call uncertain. Trimming removed 3 bases from V and 2 bases from J, with 20 bases in between. The CDR3 has 17 residues. CDR1 LNHNV and CDR2 YYDKDF come from the germline V gene (reference sequence). This CDR3 is CATSSLLGDSRAYEQYF. The CDR3 DNA sequence: TGTGCCACCAGCAGCCTTCTGGGTGATAGCCGAGCCTACGAGCAGTACTTC. The full variable domain, its missing parts supplied by reference TRBV15 and TRBJ2-7, is DAMVIQNPRYQVTQFGKPVTLSCSQTLNHNVMYWYQQKSSQAPKLLFHYYDKDFNNEADTPDNFQSRRPNTSFCFLDIRSPGLGDTAMYLCATSSLLGDSRAYEQYFGPGTRLTVT.

This chain uses TRBV5-1 with TRBJ2-1; D is unclear. Trimming shortened V by 0 bases and J by 9 bases, and 10 bases separated the two germline ends. Germline-derived CDR1 and CDR2 are SGHRS and YFSETQ. This CDR3 has 13 residues. The DNA of the CDR3 is TGCGCCAGCAGCTTGGCGGGTAGGAGTGAGCAGTTCTTC. Its protein product is CASSLAGRSEQFF.

This clone has just a few counts. The chain links TRBV6-9 to TRBJ1-1; TRBD1 aligns across 9 bases. Losses at the gene ends were 1 base for V and 1 base for J; bases not matched to a gene: 7. The CDR3 is 17 amino acids. Per germline, CDR1 MNHGY and CDR2 SVAAGI. CDR3 sequence (DNA): TGTGCCAGCAGTTATTATGACAGGGGGGTTCGGAACACTGAAGCTTTCTTT. This translates into CASSYYDRGVRNTEAFF.

The chain couples TRBV18 to TRBJ2-2; TRBD2 matches at 8 bases. The length of the CDR3 is 14 residues. With 3 bases clipped from V and 7 bases from J, the junction kept 4 bases outside the gene matches. The germline V gene encodes CDR1 KGHSH and CDR2 LQKENI. The CDR3 loop is CASSPLAGGGELFF. CDR3 DNA sequence: TGTGCCAGCTCACCTCTAGCGGGTGGCGGGGAGCTGTTTTTT.

This clone has only one observation. J is TRBJ1-2 and V is TRBV10-3; D is perhaps TRBD1 (5 bases). Trimming shortened V by 3 bases and J by 5 bases, and 7 bases separated the two germline ends. Germline V CDR1 and CDR2: ENHRY, SYGVKD. The CDR3 is 12 amino acids. CDR3 bases: TGTGCCATCAGTGAAGGGGATTATGGCTACACCTTC. The encoded protein is CAISEGDYGYTF.

The chain recombines TRBV6-6 with TRBJ1-1; TRBD1 agrees at 7 bases. Trimming removed 6 bases from V and 6 bases from J; junction bases left unmatched: 10. The CDR3 consists of 14 residues. The germline V gene has CDR1 MNHNY and CDR2 SVGAGI (reference sequence). The CDR3 nucleotides are TGTGCCAGCAGCTCCAGGGGGGAGGTGGCTGAAGCTTTCTTT. It encodes CASSSRGEVAEAFF.

The chain has TRBV5-1 and TRBJ1-1, with D possibly TRBD1 on 5 matching bases. CDR1 is SGHRS, CDR2 YFSETQ, per germline. The CDR3 is 15 amino acids. V lost 0 bases and J lost 1, with 10 bases in between. The CDR3: CASSLAAGSNTEAFF. The DNA for the CDR3 is TGCGCCAGCAGCTTGGCCGCAGGGTCGAACACTGAAGCTTTCTTT.

This rearrangement joins TRBV9 to TRBJ2-2, with a possible D match to TRBD1 (6 bases). The CDR3 length is 16 residues. V was clipped by 4 bases and J by 2 bases, with 15 bases between them. Looked up from germline, CDR1 is SGDLS and CDR2 is YYNGEE. CDR3 bases: TGTGCCAGCAGCACCCAAGGACAGCTAAACACCGGGGAGCTGTTTTTT. Translating gives CASSTQGQLNTGELFF.

J is TRBJ1-2 and V is TRBV7-6; TRBD1 agrees at 8 bases. Trimming at V came to 5 bases and at J to 5 bases, leaving 4 bases not matched to a gene. Per germline, CDR1 SGHVS and CDR2 FNYEAQ. The CDR3 sequence is 13 residues long. CDR3 sequence: CASSRQGQYGYTF. CDR3 bases: TGTGCCAGCAGCAGACAGGGGCAATATGGCTACACCTTC.

This sequence joins TRBV7-6 and TRBJ2-1, with TRBD2 matching over 8 bases. The CDR3 length is 16 residues. CDR1 and CDR2 from the germline V gene are SGHVS and FNYEAQ. J lost 4 bases, V lost 2 bases, and 7 bases had no gene match. CDR3 DNA sequence: TGTGCCAGCAGCTTATCGGGACTAGGAGAATACAATGAGCAGTTCTTC. Protein: CASSLSGLGEYNEQFF. Drawing the rest from reference TRBV7-6 and TRBJ2-1, the complete variable domain is GAGVSQSPRYKVTKRGQDVALRCDPISGHVSLYWYRQALGQGPEFLTYFNYEAQQDKSGLPNDRFSAERPEGSISTLTIQRTEQRDSAMYRCASSLSGLGEYNEQFFGPGTRLTVL.

This clone occurred a few times. V usage is TRBV9 and J usage is TRBJ1-1, with 7 bases aligning to TRBD1. The CDR3 covers 14 residues. The trim removed 7 bases at V and 2 bases at J, leaving 8 bases unmatched. Germline values: CDR1 SGDLS, CDR2 YYNGEE. The CDR3 sequence: CASVGTASNTEAFF. As DNA, the CDR3 is TGTGCCAGCGTCGGGACAGCTAGTAACACTGAAGCTTTCTTT.

The chain combines TRBV5-1 with TRBJ1-4; TRBD1 agrees at 9 bases. Germline V gives CDR1 SGHRS, CDR2 YFSETQ. With V trimmed by 4 bases and J by 8 bases, 6 bases remained unmatched. The CDR3 has 14 amino acids. This CDR3 is CASSQGQGGEKLFF. DNA of the CDR3: TGCGCCAGCAGCCAGGGACAGGGAGGGGAAAAACTGTTTTTT.

V usage is TRBV5-1 and J usage is TRBJ1-3; D is perhaps TRBD1 (5 bases). V was pared by 1 base and J by 4 bases, with 9 bases between. Germline V lookup: CDR1 SGHRS, CDR2 YFSETQ. The CDR3 is 14 amino acids. The CDR3 nucleotides are TGCGCCAGCAGCTTGCCAGGGCAGGGAAACACCATATATTTT. This sequence encodes CASSLPGQGNTIYF.